A single sample is the source of the 14 T cell receptor beta chains below, sequenced in a study of T cell responses to AZD1222 COVID-19 vaccine (dated by TCRdb to the early 2020s). Sample time point, as interpreted from the label and publication: baseline before first vaccination. Libraries were constructed by the immunoSEQ multiplex PCR assay. TCRdb carries this immuneACCESS record with in-frame sequences only. Its versions omit some clonotypes, under half of them owing to an unresolved V gene in the studies checked, with the rest unexplained. The sample table shows more than 100,000 clones, and 91% are seen once. Roughly 42% of the sample belongs to the ten largest clones. The sample consisted of peripheral blood, taken on day 0 of AZD1222 vaccination. The origin of the receptors is an adult in good health.

This clone is large in the sample. The chain joins TRBV5-5 to TRBJ1-5; D gene ambiguous. Germline V gives CDR1 SGHKS, CDR2 YYEKEE (reference sequence). This CDR3 contains 13 residues. V was pared by 0 bases and J by 8 bases, with 9 bases between. The CDR3 region has the DNA TGTGCCAGCAGCTTGGATAGCGGCGAGCCCCAGCATTTT. The encoded protein is CASSLDSGEPQHF.

This clone was observed a handful of times. This CDR3 is CASSQGTSGDYEQYF. The CDR3 DNA sequence: TGTGCCAGCAGCCAGGGGACTAGCGGAGACTACGAGCAGTACTTC. V is TRBV4-2 and J is TRBJ2-7; 11 nucleotides match TRBD2. Germline CDR1 and CDR2: LGHNA and YNFKEQ. Germline trimming cut 3 bases from V and 3 bases from J; bases unmatched to any gene: 4. The length of the CDR3 is 15 residues.

The chain combines TRBV19 with TRBJ1-5; 9 bases are shared with TRBD1. Germline lookup yields CDR1 LNHDA and CDR2 SQIVND (reference sequence). This CDR3 is 13 amino acids long. J was trimmed by 1 base and V by 8 bases; bases with no gene match: 0. In DNA, the CDR3 is TGTGCCAGTGACAGGGGGAGCAATCAGCCCCAGCATTTT. Its protein product is CASDRGSNQPQHF.

The chain links TRBV6-6 to TRBJ2-7; possibly TRBD1 or TRBD2 for D (5 bases each). V shed 7 bases and J shed 0 bases, with 13 bases lying between them. Germline loops: CDR1 MNHNY, CDR2 SVGAGI (reference sequence). The CDR3 contains 14 residues. The CDR3: CASNGGRDSYEQYF. The CDR3 DNA reads TGTGCCAGCAATGGGGGAAGGGACTCCTACGAGCAGTACTTC.

In this sample, this clone turned up a few times. The V gene is TRBV6-6, the J gene TRBJ2-5, with D uncertain. CDR3 length equals 14 residues. The V and J ends lost 0 bases and 5 bases respectively, with 10 bases between them. Germline values: CDR1 MNHNY, CDR2 SVGAGI (reference sequence). The CDR3: CASSYSGSYETQYF. CDR3 bases: TGTGCCAGCAGTTACTCGGGCAGCTACGAGACCCAGTACTTC.

The V gene is TRBV30, the J gene TRBJ1-6; D remains ambiguous. Trimming removed 3 bases from V and 9 bases from J, with 9 bases in between. This CDR3 is built from 12 residues. The germline gives CDR1 GTSNPN, CDR2 SVGIG (reference sequence). The CDR3 DNA sequence: TGTGCCTGGAGCCATCAGTTTTCACCCCTCCACTTT. It translates to CAWSHQFSPLHF.

CDR3 in DNA: TGTGCCTGGAAGGTGGTCGGGGGTGGCTACACCTTC. Amino acids: CAWKVVGGGYTF. The chain recombines TRBV30 with TRBJ1-2; perhaps TRBD1 as D (5 bases). The V gene's germline CDR1 is GTSNPN and CDR2 SVGIG (reference sequence). This CDR3 spans 12 amino acids. Deletions cut 4 bases from V and 7 bases from J, with 13 bases between.

This clone was detected only a few times. The V call is TRBV2, the J call TRBJ2-1, with D perhaps TRBD2 (5 bases). The length of the CDR3 is 14 residues. Germline CDR1 is SNHLY and CDR2 is FYNNEI. Deletions cut 4 bases from V and 9 bases from J, with 16 bases between. DNA for the CDR3: TGTGCCAGCAGTGGTCCACTAGAGGGTCCTGAGCAGTTCTTC. Residues: CASSGPLEGPEQFF.

V and J are TRBV20-1 and TRBJ2-4, with TRBD2 identical over 10 bases. J lost 3 bases, V lost 3 bases, and 5 bases had no gene match. Germline values: CDR1 DFQATT, CDR2 SNEGSKA (reference sequence). The CDR3 length is 15 residues. The CDR3 DNA follows: TGCAGTGCTAGTCCTCTAGCGGGGGACAAAAACATTCAGTACTTC. Translating gives CSASPLAGDKNIQYF.

This clone came up a few times. V is TRBV6-5 and J is TRBJ1-2, with 7 bases identical to TRBD1. Germline V gene sequence: CDR1 MNHEY, CDR2 SVGAGI. The CDR3 contains 14 residues. The V segment lost 6 bases and the J segment 4 bases; nucleotides outside the gene matches: 8. CDR3 region: CASRDRVWGYGYTF. DNA for the CDR3: TGTGCCAGCAGAGACAGGGTTTGGGGCTATGGCTACACCTTC.

The CDR3 DNA follows: TGTGCCAGCAGCCAACAGGGTGCCGGGGAGCTGTTTTTT. Residues: CASSQQGAGELFF. The rearrangement joins TRBV7-3 to TRBJ2-2; D perhaps matches TRBD1 (6 bases). The germline V and J ends were trimmed by 5 bases and 6 bases, with 10 bases remaining between them. From germline, CDR1 is SGHTA and CDR2 FQGTGA. The CDR3 has 13 residues.

Turning to this clone: Distinct nucleotide sequences in the sample also encode this CDR3. The chain is built from TRBV18 and TRBJ2-5; D unclear. V was trimmed by 2 bases and J by 2 bases, leaving 6 bases between them. Germline V lookup: CDR1 KGHSH, CDR2 LQKENI. This CDR3 has 13 amino acids. In DNA, the CDR3 is TGTGCCAGCTCACCAGGAGTGCAAGAGACCCAGTACTTC. It codes for CASSPGVQETQYF.

This clone was detected only once. The rearrangement joins TRBV29-1 to TRBJ2-7, with 8 bases matching TRBD2. With V trimmed by 1 base and J by 4 bases, 0 bases remained unmatched. In germline, CDR1 is SQVTM, CDR2 ANQGSEA. This CDR3 region has 12 residues. Written as DNA, the CDR3 is TGCAGCGTTGAAGCGGGAGGGTACGAGCAGTACTTC. This sequence encodes CSVEAGGYEQYF.

The chain has TRBV7-2 and TRBJ2-1; no firm D call. The CDR3 runs 14 residues. V was pared by 2 bases and J by 7 bases, with 12 bases between. Germline V gene sequence: CDR1 SGHTA, CDR2 FQGNSA. The CDR3 sequence: CASSLQLAPNEQFF. Here the CDR3 DNA reads TGTGCCAGCAGCTTACAGTTGGCCCCGAATGAGCAGTTCTTC. Using reference TRBV7-2 and TRBJ2-1 for the parts outside the CDR3, the full variable domain is GAGVSQSPSNKVTEKGKDVELRCDPISGHTALYWYRQSLGQGLEFLIYFQGNSAPDKSGLPSDRFSAERTGGSVSTLTIQRTQQEDSAVYLCASSLQLAPNEQFFGPGTRLTVL.